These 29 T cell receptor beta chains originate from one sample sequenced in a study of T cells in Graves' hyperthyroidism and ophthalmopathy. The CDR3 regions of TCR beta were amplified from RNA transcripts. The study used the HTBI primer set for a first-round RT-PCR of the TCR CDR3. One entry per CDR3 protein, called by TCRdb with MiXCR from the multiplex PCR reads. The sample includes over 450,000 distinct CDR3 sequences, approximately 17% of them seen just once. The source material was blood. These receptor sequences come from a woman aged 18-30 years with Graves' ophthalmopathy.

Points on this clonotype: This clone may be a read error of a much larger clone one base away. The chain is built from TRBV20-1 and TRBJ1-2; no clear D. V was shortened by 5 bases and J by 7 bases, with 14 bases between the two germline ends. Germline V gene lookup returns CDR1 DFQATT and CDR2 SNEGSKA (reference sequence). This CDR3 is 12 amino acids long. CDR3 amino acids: CSAPGSRGGYTF. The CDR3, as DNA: TGCAGTGCTCCGGGCTCTAGAGGTGGCTACACCTTC.

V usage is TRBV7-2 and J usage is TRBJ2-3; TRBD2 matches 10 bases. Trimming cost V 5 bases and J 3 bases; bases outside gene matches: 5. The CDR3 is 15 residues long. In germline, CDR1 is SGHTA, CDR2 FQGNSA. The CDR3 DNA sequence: TGTGCCAGCAGCGTCTCTAGCGGGGGAACAGATACGCAGTATTTT. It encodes CASSVSSGGTDTQYF.

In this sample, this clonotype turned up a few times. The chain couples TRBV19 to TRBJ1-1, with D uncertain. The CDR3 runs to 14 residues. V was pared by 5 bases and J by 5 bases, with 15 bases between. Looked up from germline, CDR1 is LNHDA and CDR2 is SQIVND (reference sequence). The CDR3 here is CASSLQASGTEAFF. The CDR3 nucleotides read TGTGCCAGTAGTCTGCAGGCCTCGGGGACTGAAGCTTTCTTT. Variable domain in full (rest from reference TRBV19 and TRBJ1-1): DGGITQSPKYLFRKEGQNVTLSCEQNLNHDAMYWYRQDPGQGLRLIYYSQIVNDFQKGDIAEGYSVSREKKESFPLTVTSAQKNPTAFYLCASSLQASGTEAFFGQGTRLTVV.

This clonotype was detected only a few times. CDR3 sequence (DNA): TGTGCCAGCAGTTACAGTGAGGGTACTCAGCCCCAGCATTTT. It translates to CASSYSEGTQPQHF. The rearrangement uses TRBV6-5 and TRBJ1-5; D gene unclear. The V end lost 2 bases, the J end lost 6 bases, and 11 bases lay between the germline ends. The CDR3 covers 14 residues. CDR1 is MNHEY, CDR2 SVGAGI, per germline.

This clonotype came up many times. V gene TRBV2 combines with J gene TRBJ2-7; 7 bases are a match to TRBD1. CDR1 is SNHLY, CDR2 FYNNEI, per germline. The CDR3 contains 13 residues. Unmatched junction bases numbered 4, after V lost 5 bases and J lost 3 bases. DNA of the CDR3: TGTGCCAGCAGTCCGGGACAGATCTACGAGCAGTACTTC. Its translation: CASSPGQIYEQYF.

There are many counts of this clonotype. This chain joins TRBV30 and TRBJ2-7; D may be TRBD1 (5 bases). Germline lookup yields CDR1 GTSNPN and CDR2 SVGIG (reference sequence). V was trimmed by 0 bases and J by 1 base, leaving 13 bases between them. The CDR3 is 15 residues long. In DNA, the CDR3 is TGTGCCTGGAGTGTATTGGGCAGGGCGTCCTACGAGCAGTACTTC. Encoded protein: CAWSVLGRASYEQYF.

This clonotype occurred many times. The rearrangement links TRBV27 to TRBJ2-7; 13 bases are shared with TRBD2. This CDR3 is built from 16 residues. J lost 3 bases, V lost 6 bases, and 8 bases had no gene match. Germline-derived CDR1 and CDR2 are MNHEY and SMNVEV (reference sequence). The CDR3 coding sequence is TGTGCCAGCAGAGAGATAGGGACTAGCGGGATCTACGAGCAGTACTTC. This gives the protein CASREIGTSGIYEQYF.

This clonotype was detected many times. The CDR3 here is CASSIGAGNEQFF. The CDR3 DNA follows: TGTGCCAGCAGCATTGGGGCCGGCAATGAGCAGTTCTTC. The rearrangement joins TRBV12-3 or TRBV12-4 to TRBJ2-1; maybe TRBD1 (5 bases). The CDR3 has 13 residues. Trimming took 6 bases from V and 6 from J, leaving 12 bases between them.

The CDR3 region is CASSFSLGTGNSPLHF. The DNA of the CDR3 is TGTGCCAGCAGTTTTTCCCTCGGGACAGGGAATTCACCCCTCCACTTT. The rearrangement links TRBV28 to TRBJ1-6; TRBD1 matches at 9 bases. This CDR3 contains 16 residues. V shed 3 bases and J 7 bases; nucleotides not matched to a gene: 7. Germline V gene sequence: CDR1 MDHEN, CDR2 SYDVKM.

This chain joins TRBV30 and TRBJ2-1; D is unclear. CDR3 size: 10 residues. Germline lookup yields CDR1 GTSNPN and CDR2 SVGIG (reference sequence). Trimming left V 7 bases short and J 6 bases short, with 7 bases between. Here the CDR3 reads CAFVANEQFF. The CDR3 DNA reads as TGTGCCTTCGTGGCCAATGAGCAGTTCTTC. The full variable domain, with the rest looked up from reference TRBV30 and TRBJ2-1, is SQTIHQWPATLVQPVGSPLSLECTVEGTSNPNLYWYRQAAGRGLQLLFYSVGIGQISSEVPQNLSASRPQDRQFILSSKKLLLSDSGFYLCAFVANEQFFGPGTRLTVL.

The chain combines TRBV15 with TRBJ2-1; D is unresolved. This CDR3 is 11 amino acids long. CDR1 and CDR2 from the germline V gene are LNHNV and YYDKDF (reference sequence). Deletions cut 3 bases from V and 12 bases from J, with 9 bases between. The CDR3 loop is CATSSKLGQFF. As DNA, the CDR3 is TGTGCCACCAGCAGTAAACTGGGGCAGTTCTTC.

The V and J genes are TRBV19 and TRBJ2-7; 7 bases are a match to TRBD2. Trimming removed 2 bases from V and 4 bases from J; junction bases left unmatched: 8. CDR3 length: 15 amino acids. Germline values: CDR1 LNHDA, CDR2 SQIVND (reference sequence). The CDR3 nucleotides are TGTGCCAGTAGTATATTCGGCGGGAGTCATTACGAGCAGTACTTC. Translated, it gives CASSIFGGSHYEQYF.

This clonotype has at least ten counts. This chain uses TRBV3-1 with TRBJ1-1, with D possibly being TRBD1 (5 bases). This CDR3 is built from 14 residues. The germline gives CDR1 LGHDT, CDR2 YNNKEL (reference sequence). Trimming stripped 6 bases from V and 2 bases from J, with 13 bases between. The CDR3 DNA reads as TGTGCCAGCAGTCGGGACGGACAAAACACTGAAGCTTTCTTT. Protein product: CASSRDGQNTEAFF.

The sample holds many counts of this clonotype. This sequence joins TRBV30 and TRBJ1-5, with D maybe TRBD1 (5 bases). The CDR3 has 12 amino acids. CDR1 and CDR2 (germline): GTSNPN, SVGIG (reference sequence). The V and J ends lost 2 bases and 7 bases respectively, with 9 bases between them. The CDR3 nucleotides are TGTGCCTGGAGTAGGAGGGACCAGCCCCAGCATTTT. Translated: CAWSRRDQPQHF.

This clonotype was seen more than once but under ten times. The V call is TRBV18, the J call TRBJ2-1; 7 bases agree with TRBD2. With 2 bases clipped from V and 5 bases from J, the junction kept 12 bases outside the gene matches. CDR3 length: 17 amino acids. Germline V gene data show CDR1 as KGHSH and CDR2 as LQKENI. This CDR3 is CASSPLRAGAVNNEQFF. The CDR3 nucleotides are TGTGCCAGCTCACCATTACGGGCGGGAGCAGTTAACAATGAGCAGTTCTTC. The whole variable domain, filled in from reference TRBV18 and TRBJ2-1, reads NAGVMQNPRHLVRRRGQEARLRCSPMKGHSHVYWYRQLPEEGLKFMVYLQKENIIDESGMPKERFSAEFPKEGPSILRIQQVVRGDSAAYFCASSPLRAGAVNNEQFFGPGTRLTVL.

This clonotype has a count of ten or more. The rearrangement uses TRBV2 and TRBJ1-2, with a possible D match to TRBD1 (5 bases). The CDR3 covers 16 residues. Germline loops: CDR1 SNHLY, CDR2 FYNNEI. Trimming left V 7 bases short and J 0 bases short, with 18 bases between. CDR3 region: CASIEPWTTSNYGYTF. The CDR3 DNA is TGTGCCAGCATTGAGCCTTGGACAACGTCTAACTATGGCTACACCTTC.

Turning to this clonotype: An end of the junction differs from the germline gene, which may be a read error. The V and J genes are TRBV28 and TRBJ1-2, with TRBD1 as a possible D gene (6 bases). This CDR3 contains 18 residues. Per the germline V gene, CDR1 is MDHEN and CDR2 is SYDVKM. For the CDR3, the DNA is TGTGCCAGCAGTTTAGGGTCGGGACAACCGGCCCCACTTCTGGGCTGCACCTTC. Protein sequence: CASSLGSGQPAPLLGCTF.

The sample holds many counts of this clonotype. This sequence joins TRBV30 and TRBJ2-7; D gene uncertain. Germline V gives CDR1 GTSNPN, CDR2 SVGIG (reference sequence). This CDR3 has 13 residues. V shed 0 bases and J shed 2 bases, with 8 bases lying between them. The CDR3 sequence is CAWSVGQAYEQYF. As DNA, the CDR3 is TGTGCCTGGAGTGTAGGGCAGGCCTACGAGCAGTACTTC.

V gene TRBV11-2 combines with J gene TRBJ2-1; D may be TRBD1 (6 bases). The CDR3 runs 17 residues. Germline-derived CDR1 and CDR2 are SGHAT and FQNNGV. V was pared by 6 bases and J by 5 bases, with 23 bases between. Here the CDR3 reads CASSLHRGNREHNEQFF. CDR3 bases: TGTGCCAGCAGTCTGCATCGAGGGAACAGGGAACACAATGAGCAGTTCTTC.

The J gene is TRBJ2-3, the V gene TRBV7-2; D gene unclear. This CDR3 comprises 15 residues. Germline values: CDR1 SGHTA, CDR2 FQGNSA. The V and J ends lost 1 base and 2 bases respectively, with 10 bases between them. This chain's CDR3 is CASSLEIGSTDTQYF. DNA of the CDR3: TGTGCCAGCAGCTTAGAGATCGGGTCCACAGATACGCAGTATTTT.

CDR3 sequence: CASSRVGQLVYSGNTIYF. CDR3 bases: TGTGCCAGCAGTAGGGTGGGACAGCTAGTATACTCTGGAAACACCATATATTTT. The chain couples TRBV12-3 or TRBV12-4 to TRBJ1-3; 7 bases agree with TRBD1. The CDR3 length is 18 residues. V trimming: 5 bases; J trimming: 0 bases; junction bases outside the gene matches: 13.

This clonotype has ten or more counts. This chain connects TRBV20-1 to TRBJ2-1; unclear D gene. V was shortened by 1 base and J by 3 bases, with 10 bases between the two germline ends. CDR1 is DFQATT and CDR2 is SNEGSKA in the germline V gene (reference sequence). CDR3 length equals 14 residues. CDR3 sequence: CSARGLENYNEQFF. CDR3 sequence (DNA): TGCAGTGCTAGAGGGCTTGAGAACTACAATGAGCAGTTCTTC.

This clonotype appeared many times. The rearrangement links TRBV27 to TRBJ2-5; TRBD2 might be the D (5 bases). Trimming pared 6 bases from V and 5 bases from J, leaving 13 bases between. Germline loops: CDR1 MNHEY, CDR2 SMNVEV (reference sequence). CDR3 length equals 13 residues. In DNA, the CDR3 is TGTGCCAGCAGAGAATGGGAGACGGAGACCCAGTACTTC. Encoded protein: CASREWETETQYF.

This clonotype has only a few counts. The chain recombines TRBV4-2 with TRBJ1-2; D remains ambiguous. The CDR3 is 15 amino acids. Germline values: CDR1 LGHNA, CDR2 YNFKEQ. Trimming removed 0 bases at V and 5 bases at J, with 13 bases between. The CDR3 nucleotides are TGTGCCAGCAGCCAAGATCTGGAGACCTCTTATGGCTACACCTTC. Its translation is CASSQDLETSYGYTF.

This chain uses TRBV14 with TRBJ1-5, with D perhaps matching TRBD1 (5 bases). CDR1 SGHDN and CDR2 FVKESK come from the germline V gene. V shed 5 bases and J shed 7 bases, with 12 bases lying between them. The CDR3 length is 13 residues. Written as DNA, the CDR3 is TGTGCCAGCAGCGTGGGGCTGGGCCAGCCCCAGCATTTT. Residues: CASSVGLGQPQHF.

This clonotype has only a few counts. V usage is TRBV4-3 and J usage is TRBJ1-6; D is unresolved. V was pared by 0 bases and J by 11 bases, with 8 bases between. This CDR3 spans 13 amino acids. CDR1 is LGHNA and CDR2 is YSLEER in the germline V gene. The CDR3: CASSQDGRPPLHF. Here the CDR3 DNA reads TGCGCCAGCAGCCAAGATGGAAGACCACCCCTCCACTTT.

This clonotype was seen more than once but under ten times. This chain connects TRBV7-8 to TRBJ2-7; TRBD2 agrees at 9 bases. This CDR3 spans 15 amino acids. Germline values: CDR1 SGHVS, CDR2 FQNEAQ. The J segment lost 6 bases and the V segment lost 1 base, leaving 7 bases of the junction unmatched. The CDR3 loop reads CASSLVGGGGVEQYF. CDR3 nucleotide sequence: TGTGCCAGCAGCTTAGTTGGCGGGGGGGGGGTCGAGCAGTACTTC.

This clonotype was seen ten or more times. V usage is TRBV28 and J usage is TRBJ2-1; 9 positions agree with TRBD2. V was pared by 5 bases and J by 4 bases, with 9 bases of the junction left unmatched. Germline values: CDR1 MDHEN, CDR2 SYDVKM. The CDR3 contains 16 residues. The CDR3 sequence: CASSEGGGASYNEQFF. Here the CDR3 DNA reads TGTGCCAGCAGTGAGGGCGGGGGGGCCTCTTACAATGAGCAGTTCTTC.

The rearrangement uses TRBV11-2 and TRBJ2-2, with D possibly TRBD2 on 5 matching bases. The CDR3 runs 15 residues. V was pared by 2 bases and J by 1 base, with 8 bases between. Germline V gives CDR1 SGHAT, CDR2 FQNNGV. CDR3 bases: TGTGCCAGCAGCTTACCTAGCTGGAACACCGGGGAGCTGTTTTTT. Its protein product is CASSLPSWNTGELFF.